This T cell receptor beta chain emerged from a study of Ad26.COV2.S vaccination and SARS-CoV-2 variants. Study-wide background: Donor was in the COV1001 Ad26.COV2.S trial arm. Once or twice, 56 days apart, Ad26.COV2.S was delivered intramuscularly. Study-wide results and limits: Recipients given vaccine exceeded placebo recipients in spike-specific TCR breadth.

Documented treatment: approximately 18 received Ad26.COV2.S at low or high dose, single or two shots; roughly five received placebo; per-sample allocation not given. Each sample was drawn 63 days after the first injection (of vaccine or placebo). Immunization relied on an Ad26 vector, which expressed Wuhan-strain SARS-CoV-2 spike. The CDR3 sequence is 15 residues long. Trimming removed 5 bases at V and 6 bases at J, with 19 bases between. Germline loops: CDR1 MNHEY, CDR2 SVGAGI. TCRdb's table, derived via immunoSEQ multiplex PCR, lists solely in-frame clones and lacks some. The sample contains roughly 300,000 clones, 75% to 90% of which appear only once. This clone appeared once. What it binds is not known.

The clonotype comes from a person between 18 and 65 years old who received the Ad26.COV2.S COVID-19 vaccine or a placebo. The sample in question was peripheral blood, obtained in a trial of Ad26.COV2.S vaccine versus placebo. The J gene is TRBJ1-2, the V gene TRBV6-5; D remains ambiguous. CDR3 nucleotides: TGTGCCAGCAGTCCCGCTCTCGGAGCCCTTAATGGCTACACCTTC. It encodes CASSPALGALNGYTF.